What follows are 17 T cell receptor beta chains derived from one specimen sequenced in a study of shared clonotypes between healthy human individuals. Here immunoSEQ multiplex PCR was the method, and the copy in TCRdb shows in-frame clones only, minus some. The sample consists of 780,000 or so clones, 72% of them appearing once. The sequencing sample was made of memory CD4+ T cells sorted from blood. Subset indicated: CD45RA-negative fraction. These receptors all stem from a woman in her 30s in good health.

This clone was detected only a few times. The chain joins TRBV7-9 to TRBJ2-5; D not certain. This CDR3 has 12 residues. Germline V CDR1 and CDR2: SEHNR, FQNEAQ (reference sequence). Trimming left V 2 bases short and J 4 bases short, with 5 bases between. The CDR3 DNA is TGTGCCAGCAGCTTATTCGTAGAGACCCAGTACTTC. It specifies CASSLFVETQYF.

The genes are TRBV19 and TRBJ1-5; D uncertain. CDR3 length: 14 residues. Germline CDR1 LNHDA, CDR2 SQIVND (reference sequence). Trimming took off 2 bases at V and 6 bases at J, with 11 bases between the two ends. CDR3 sequence: CASSIYTLGQPQHF. The CDR3 DNA sequence: TGTGCCAGTAGTATATATACGCTCGGTCAGCCCCAGCATTTT.

The chain has TRBV7-9 and TRBJ1-4; 9 nucleotides agree with TRBD1. J lost 7 bases, V lost 6 bases, and 9 bases had no gene match. Germline V CDR1 and CDR2: SEHNR, FQNEAQ (reference sequence). This CDR3 region has 15 residues. As DNA, the CDR3 is TGTGCCAGCAGGGATGACAGGGGGACAATTGAAAAACTGTTTTTT. Its translation: CASRDDRGTIEKLFF.

In DNA form, the CDR3 reads TGTGCCAGCTCACAAGACCGGGACAGGCGTGACTACACCTTC. It yields the protein CASSQDRDRRDYTF. The chain uses TRBV18 and TRBJ1-2, with TRBD1 matching over 8 bases. V lost 4 bases, J lost 10 bases, and 11 bases stayed unmatched. The CDR3 spans 14 residues. Per the germline V gene, CDR1 is KGHSH and CDR2 is LQKENI. The full variable domain, in which reference TRBV18 and TRBJ1-2 provide the parts outside the CDR3, is NAGVMQNPRHLVRRRGQEARLRCSPMKGHSHVYWYRQLPEEGLKFMVYLQKENIIDESGMPKERFSAEFPKEGPSILRIQQVVRGDSAAYFCASSQDRDRRDYTFGSGTRLTVV.

This clone was seen once. The chain links TRBV28 to TRBJ2-1, with a tentative D call TRBD1 (6 bases). V lost 5 bases, J lost 2 bases, and 13 bases lay in between. This CDR3 contains 15 residues. The germline V gene has CDR1 MDHEN and CDR2 SYDVKM. This CDR3 reads CASSESGTTYNEQFF. CDR3 bases: TGTGCCAGCAGTGAGTCCGGGACAACCTACAATGAGCAGTTCTTC.

The chain links TRBV18 to TRBJ2-1; 11 positions match TRBD2. CDR1 is KGHSH and CDR2 is LQKENI in the germline V gene. This CDR3 contains 17 residues. With V trimmed by 1 base and J by 5 bases, 7 bases remained unmatched. The CDR3 region is CASSPRPGTSGNNEQFF. In nucleotides, the CDR3 is TGTGCCAGCTCACCACGGCCCGGGACTAGCGGAAACAATGAGCAGTTCTTC.

This chain connects TRBV19 to TRBJ1-4; the D is unclear. V was cut by 7 bases and J by 4 bases, with 10 bases left in between. This CDR3 region has 13 residues. In germline, CDR1 is LNHDA, CDR2 SQIVND (reference sequence). As DNA, the CDR3 is TGTGCCAGTACGCGTCCGAGTAATGAAAAACTGTTTTTT. It is translated as CASTRPSNEKLFF.

The V call is TRBV7-8, the J call TRBJ1-2; the D gene is possibly TRBD1 (5 bases). V dropped 11 bases and J dropped 8 bases, with 18 bases sitting between them. Germline-derived CDR1 and CDR2 are SGHVS and FQNEAQ. The CDR3 is 12 residues long. The CDR3 nucleotides are TGTGCCGGGGGGTGGGGCCAGGGAGGCTACACCTTC. As protein: CAGGWGQGGYTF.

In its sample, this clone was seen a few times. The CDR3 DNA sequence: TGTGCCAGCAGCTTATTCAGCTCGGCAGTATCCTACAATGAGCAGTTCTTC. Translating it yields CASSLFSSAVSYNEQFF. The chain employs TRBV11-3 and TRBJ2-1; D is undetermined. The CDR3 contains 17 residues. V lost 2 bases to trimming and J lost 1 base, with 15 bases between them. Germline V gene data show CDR1 as SGHNT and CDR2 as YENEEA.

On this clone itself: Just one base apart from a much larger clone, this may be a read error. The chain recombines TRBV9 with TRBJ2-1; D unclear. The CDR3 has 11 residues. CDR1 is SGDLS and CDR2 is YYNGEE in the germline V gene. V shed 4 bases and J shed 5 bases, with 4 bases lying between them. Here the CDR3 DNA reads TGTGCCAGCAGCAGACACAATGAGCAGTTCTTC. Its protein product is CASSRHNEQFF.

The chain couples TRBV7-2 to TRBJ1-2; possible D gene TRBD1, 5 bases. Per the germline V gene, CDR1 is SGHTA and CDR2 is FQGNSA. Trimming removed 2 bases at V and 6 bases at J, with 10 bases between. CDR3 length: 13 residues. This chain's CDR3 is CASSLSGVDGYTF. CDR3 sequence (DNA): TGTGCCAGCAGCTTATCGGGGGTAGATGGCTACACCTTC.

CDR3 amino acids: CASSELGPQHF. The CDR3 nucleotides are TGTGCCAGCAGTGAACTGGGGCCCCAGCATTTT. V and J are TRBV2 and TRBJ1-5; no clear D gene. The CDR3 length is 11 residues. CDR1 and CDR2 (germline): SNHLY, FYNNEI. The V and J ends lost 2 bases and 9 bases respectively, with 5 bases between them.

The chain links TRBV5-8 to TRBJ1-3, with D possibly matching TRBD1 (5 bases). The CDR3 totals 16 residues. Germline loops: CDR1 SGHTS, CDR2 YDEGEE. With 0 bases removed from V and 0 bases from J, the gap between germline ends came to 10 bases. The CDR3 is CASSLARTLSGNTIYF. In DNA, the CDR3 is TGTGCCAGCAGCTTGGCACGGACACTCTCTGGAAACACCATATATTTT.

V usage is TRBV7-2 and J usage is TRBJ2-2, with 9 bases fitting TRBD1. V trimming: 5 bases; J trimming: 3 bases; junction bases outside the gene matches: 1. The length of the CDR3 is 14 residues. Germline lookup yields CDR1 SGHTA and CDR2 FQGNSA. The CDR3 nucleotides are TGTGCCAGCAGCGGACAGGGGTACACCGGGGAGCTGTTTTTT. Amino acids: CASSGQGYTGELFF.

J is TRBJ2-1 and V is TRBV4-1; 10 positions agree with TRBD1. From germline, CDR1 is MGHRA and CDR2 YSYEKL. With 1 base clipped from V and 8 bases from J, the junction kept 8 bases outside the gene matches. The CDR3 spans 16 residues. The CDR3 reads CASSQGTGGTFDEQFF. CDR3 bases: TGCGCCAGCAGCCAAGGGACAGGGGGAACGTTCGATGAGCAGTTCTTC.

CDR3 amino acids: CASIGEVAKNIQYF. The CDR3 DNA follows: TGTGCCAGCATCGGAGAGGTGGCCAAAAACATTCAGTACTTC. This sequence joins TRBV2 and TRBJ2-4; D gene uncertain. The CDR3 contains 14 residues. Germline loops: CDR1 SNHLY, CDR2 FYNNEI. With 7 bases removed from V and 1 base from J, the gap between germline ends came to 11 bases.

The genes are TRBV28 and TRBJ2-5, with D possibly being TRBD2 (6 bases). This CDR3 region has 14 residues. The V end lost 1 base, the J end lost 4 bases, and 10 bases lay between the germline ends. Germline CDR1 and CDR2: MDHEN and SYDVKM. The CDR3 loop reads CASSLSGDPETQYF. CDR3 DNA sequence: TGTGCCAGCAGTTTATCGGGAGACCCAGAGACCCAGTACTTC.